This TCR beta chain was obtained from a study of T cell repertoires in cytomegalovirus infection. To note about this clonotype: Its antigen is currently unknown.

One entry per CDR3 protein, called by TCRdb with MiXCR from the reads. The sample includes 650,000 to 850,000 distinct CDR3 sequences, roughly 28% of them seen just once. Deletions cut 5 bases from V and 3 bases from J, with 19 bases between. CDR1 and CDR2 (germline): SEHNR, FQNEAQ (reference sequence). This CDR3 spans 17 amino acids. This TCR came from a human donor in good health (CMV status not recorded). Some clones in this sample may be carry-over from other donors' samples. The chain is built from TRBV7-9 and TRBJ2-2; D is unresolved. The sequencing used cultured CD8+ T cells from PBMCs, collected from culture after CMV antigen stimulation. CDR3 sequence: CASSLRADGRDTGELFF. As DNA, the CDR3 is TGTGCCAGCAGCCTCCGGGCAGACGGAAGGGACACCGGGGAGCTGTTTTTT.